One T cell receptor (beta chain) is described in this entry. Its antigen is currently unknown. Profiling relied on immunoSEQ multiplex PCR, and the TCRdb table lists in-frame clones only, not all of them. The sample lists over 75,000 clones; roughly four fifths were seen once. This specimen comes from a study of radiotherapy plus CTLA-4 blockade in lung cancer. As for the study in general: Patients showed objective responses in roughly 19% of cases and disease control in roughly 31%.

The V gene lost 1 base and the J gene lost 1 base, with 12 bases spanning the gap. The germline CDR1 and CDR2 sequences are SGHDT and YYEEEE. There are 15 residues in the CDR3. Study-level results: Researchers report tumor-derived TCR clones expanding in blood after radiotherapy plus ipilimumab.

Chemo-refractory metastatic non-small-cell lung cancer patients received focal radiation with ipilimumab CTLA-4 blockade. The source of this sequence is a human donor with non-small cell lung cancer who had stable disease on radiotherapy plus ipilimumab. The rearrangement uses TRBV5-6 and TRBJ2-7; no clear D. This specimen consisted of peripheral blood, obtained from a patient treated with radiotherapy plus ipilimumab. The CDR3 DNA reads as TGTGCCAGCAGCTTGTATCGCCAGTTGTCCTACGAGCAGTACTTC. It codes for CASSLYRQLSYEQYF.